This is a list of T cell receptor beta chains from one sample in a study of cytomegalovirus exposure and HLA in healthy donors. The repertoire was sequenced with immunoSEQ multiplex PCR; TCRdb's copy has only in-frame clones and lacks some. This sample carries 120,000 or so clones, 75% to 85% of them seen once, and the ten largest clones take around 9.5%. Specimen: PBMCs. Receptors originate from a female donor in good health and CMV-seropositive. Each CDR3 is given with its conserved first and last residue. The order of the fields is J gene, clone size, V gene, D gene, CDR3 protein, CDR3 DNA. The D gene is left open where the match is weak. Only part of the rows carry a size: once, few, many, or a class if the clone is expanded.

TRBJ2-1 | few | TRBV5-4 | - | CASSFGYEQFF | TGTGCCAGCAGCTTCGGGTATGAGCAGTTCTTC
TRBJ2-1 | - | TRBV7-2 | TRBD1 | CASSDGTGAYNEQFF | TGTGCCAGCAGCGACGGGACAGGGGCCTACAATGAGCAGTTCTTC
TRBJ1-5 | - | TRBV5-4 | TRBD1 | CASSPDRGIPQPQHF | TGTGCCAGCAGCCCGGACAGGGGAATTCCTCAGCCCCAGCATTTT
TRBJ2-3 | - | TRBV2 | - | CASSAGLLSTDTQYF | TGTGCCAGCAGTGCGGGACTGCTTAGCACAGATACGCAGTATTTT
TRBJ2-5 | - | TRBV25-1 | TRBD1 | CASTRTGEETQYF | TGTGCCAGCACGAGGACAGGGGAAGAGACCCAGTACTTC
TRBJ1-1 | few | TRBV12-5 | - | CASGTSGGAMNTEAFF | TGTGCTAGTGGGACCTCAGGAGGGGCCATGAACACTGAAGCTTTCTTT
TRBJ1-1 | - | TRBV2 | - | CASTPSAWRDTEAFF | TGTGCCAGCACCCCATCGGCCTGGAGGGACACTGAAGCTTTCTTT
TRBJ1-1 | - | TRBV9 | TRBD1 | CASSPQGQLNTEAFF | TGTGCCAGCAGCCCGCAGGGACAGCTGAACACTGAAGCTTTCTTT
TRBJ1-1 | - | TRBV19 | - | CASKPRKDTLNTEAFF | TGTGCCAGTAAACCCCGTAAGGACACTTTGAACACTGAAGCTTTCTTT
TRBJ2-7 | - | TRBV10-3 | - | CAISESQGLSYEQYF | TGTGCCATCAGTGAGTCGCAGGGACTCTCCTACGAGCAGTACTTC
TRBJ2-1 | - | TRBV5-1 | TRBD1 | CASSLRTGDLSPQFF | TGCGCCAGCAGCCTCCGGACAGGGGACCTTTCTCCCCAGTTCTTC
TRBJ2-2 | - | TRBV6-6 | TRBD1 | CASNPDRGTSGELFF | TGTGCCAGCAACCCGGACAGGGGGACGTCCGGGGAGCTGTTTTTT
TRBJ2-1 | - | TRBV30 | TRBD2 | CAWTRGGSSYNEQFF | TGTGCCTGGACCCGCGGGGGGTCCTCCTACAATGAGCAGTTCTTC
TRBJ2-1 | - | TRBV4-1 | TRBD2 | CASSLLAGVEGEQFF | TGCGCCAGCAGCCTACTAGCGGGGGTAGAGGGTGAGCAGTTCTTC
TRBJ1-6 | - | TRBV7-3 | - | CASSLFGQGNNSPLHF | TGTGCCAGCAGCTTATTCGGCCAGGGGAATAATTCACCCCTCCACTTT
TRBJ1-1 | - | TRBV2 | - | CASAGGTGTEAFF | TGTGCCAGCGCCGGGGGGACGGGCACTGAAGCTTTCTTT
TRBJ2-1 | few | TRBV5-4 | - | CASSPVGSGSYNEQFF | TGTGCCAGCAGCCCAGTGGGGAGCGGCTCCTACAATGAGCAGTTCTTC
TRBJ1-1 | few | TRBV28 | - | CASSFDNLAMNTEAFF | TGTGCCAGCAGTTTTGACAATCTAGCCATGAACACTGAAGCTTTCTTT
TRBJ2-1 | - | TRBV18 | TRBD2 | CASSPLLAGLSYNEQFF | TGTGCCAGCTCACCTTTACTAGCGGGGCTCTCCTACAATGAGCAGTTCTTC
TRBJ2-7 | - | TRBV7-2 | - | CASSLALTGLGYEQYF | TGTGCCAGCAGCTTAGCGCTAACAGGCTTGGGCTACGAGCAGTACTTC